One and the same sample provided the 26 T cell receptor beta chains below, sequenced in a study of T-cell reconstitution after alpha-beta-depleted transplantation in children (dated by TCRdb to the mid-2010s). Library preparation employed PCR. Sequencing used an Illumina HiSeq 2500. TCR library preparation used molecular barcoding, with unique molecular identifiers applied to normalize quantification of the TCRbeta repertoire. TCRdb applied fastp at Q25 and MiXCR to the public reads, then kept only in-frame beta chains. Every CDR3 protein is listed once, alongside the most common genes and DNA of its rows. Counted in this sample were around 71,000 distinct CDR3 sequences; about 7% of them appeared once. The ten largest clones add up to approximately 2.3% of the sample. This specimen was PBMCs from the stem cell graft donor, taken from the stem cell graft. The source is a human donor who donated a stem cell graft to a child with acute lymphoblastic leukemia.

This clonotype was picked up many times. The chain joins TRBV27 to TRBJ2-3; 7 bases match TRBD2. The CDR3 is 14 amino acids. Germline CDR1 reads MNHEY; CDR2 reads SMNVEV (reference sequence). J lost 6 bases, V lost 6 bases, and 9 bases had no gene match. The CDR3 bases are TGTGCCAGCAGCCCCGCGGGAGCGCGGGATACGCAGTATTTT. It encodes CASSPAGARDTQYF.

CDR3 in DNA: TGTGCCGCCCCGGGTCCCACTGAAGCTTTCTTT. Amino acid sequence: CAAPGPTEAFF. The rearrangement joins TRBV28 to TRBJ1-1; D ambiguous. The ends were cut back, 11 bases at V and 4 bases at J, with 11 bases in the middle. The CDR3 sequence is 11 residues long. The V gene's germline CDR1 is MDHEN and CDR2 SYDVKM.

The V call is TRBV28, the J call TRBJ2-3; D might be TRBD2 (7 bases). V lost 8 bases and J 3 bases, leaving 21 bases between the germline ends. CDR1 is MDHEN and CDR2 is SYDVKM in the germline V gene. This CDR3 contains 16 residues. The CDR3 DNA follows: TGTGCCAGCTGCCAGCTATGGGGGGGCGAGACAGATACGCAGTATTTT. Its protein product is CASCQLWGGETDTQYF.

This clonotype was counted at least ten times. The rearrangement uses TRBV4-3 and TRBJ2-6; tentative D call: TRBD1 (6 bases). Germline V lookup: CDR1 LGHNA, CDR2 YSLEER. This CDR3 comprises 16 residues. The V and J ends lost 0 bases and 0 bases respectively, with 6 bases between them. The CDR3 region is CASSQEQGSGANVLTF. The CDR3, as DNA: TGCGCCAGCAGCCAAGAACAGGGCTCTGGGGCCAACGTCCTGACTTTC.

This clonotype occurred many times. The V gene is TRBV11-2, the J gene TRBJ2-6; TRBD1 or TRBD2 may be the D gene (5 bases each). With 1 base removed from V and 0 bases from J, the gap between germline ends came to 13 bases. The CDR3 contains 18 residues. Germline V gives CDR1 SGHAT, CDR2 FQNNGV. The CDR3 is CASSLGGPSHSGANVLTF. For the CDR3, the DNA is TGTGCCAGCAGCTTAGGGGGACCTTCACACTCTGGGGCCAACGTCCTGACTTTC.

Comments on this clonotype: An end of the junction does not agree with germline; a read error may underlie this. This chain links TRBV19 with TRBJ1-2, with 12 bases matching TRBD1. This CDR3 has 14 amino acids. Germline CDR1 LNHDA, CDR2 SQIVND (reference sequence). This chain's CDR3 is CSSRLGQGAGGYTF. The CDR3 bases are TGTTCCAGTAGATTGGGACAGGGGGCAGGTGGCTACACCTTC.

This clonotype was seen at least ten times. The chain combines TRBV28 with TRBJ1-2; D unresolved. Germline lookup yields CDR1 MDHEN and CDR2 SYDVKM. This CDR3 has 16 residues. Trimming stripped 3 bases from V and 0 bases from J, with 14 bases between. DNA of the CDR3: TGTGCCAGCAGTTTTTTGGACGGACCGGCTAACTATGGCTACACCTTC. This translates into CASSFLDGPANYGYTF.

This clonotype was seen repeatedly, ten times or more. The V and J genes are TRBV7-2 and TRBJ1-5; TRBD1 matches at 10 bases. Looked up from germline, CDR1 is SGHTA and CDR2 is FQGNSA. The CDR3 contains 14 residues. J was trimmed by 7 bases and V by 5 bases; bases with no gene match: 5. In DNA form, the CDR3 reads TGTGCCAGCAGCCGGGACAGGGGAATCCAGCCCCAGCATTTT. This translates into CASSRDRGIQPQHF.

This clonotype was detected many times. The chain recombines TRBV7-6 with TRBJ1-1; D not resolved. V was pared by 2 bases and J by 1 base, with 5 bases between. The CDR3 runs 13 residues. CDR1 and CDR2 from the germline V gene are SGHVS and FNYEAQ. In nucleotides, the CDR3 is TGTGCCAGCAGCTTACAACAGAACACTGAAGCTTTCTTT. Translating gives CASSLQQNTEAFF.

The J gene is TRBJ1-3, the V gene TRBV7-2, with TRBD1 matching 11 bases. The V gene end was trimmed by 4 bases and the J gene end by 3 bases; junction bases not matched to a gene: 8. This CDR3 has 17 amino acids. CDR1 SGHTA and CDR2 FQGNSA come from the germline V gene. CDR3 sequence: CASSSSGQGAGGNTIYF. CDR3 DNA sequence: TGTGCCAGCAGCTCCAGTGGACAGGGGGCTGGTGGAAACACCATATATTTT.

The CDR3 DNA reads as TGTGCCAGCAGCTCCATAGGGACAGGGAGCACAGATACGCAGTATTTT. This gives the protein CASSSIGTGSTDTQYF. The rearrangement uses TRBV7-3 and TRBJ2-3, with 9 bases fitting TRBD1. The CDR3 totals 16 residues. Germline CDR1 SGHTA, CDR2 FQGTGA. The ends lost 4 bases at V and 0 bases at J; junction bases unmatched: 5.

This clonotype appeared many times. This sequence joins TRBV11-2 and TRBJ2-2; D is uncertain. The CDR3 length is 14 residues. Germline assignment: CDR1 SGHAT and CDR2 FQNNGV. V was trimmed by 5 bases and J by 7 bases, leaving 14 bases between them. The CDR3 here is CASSPPERRGELFF. The CDR3 DNA is TGTGCCAGCAGCCCCCCGGAACGACGCGGGGAGCTGTTTTTT.

This clonotype has at least ten counts. The chain uses TRBV27 and TRBJ1-5; unclear D gene. CDR1 and CDR2 (germline): MNHEY, SMNVEV (reference sequence). This CDR3 is built from 13 residues. Trimming left V 6 bases short and J 4 bases short, with 10 bases between. CDR3 residues: CASRPSWNQPQHF. The CDR3 nucleotides read TGTGCCAGCAGACCCTCTTGGAATCAGCCCCAGCATTTT.

This clonotype has just a few counts. The CDR3 coding sequence is TGTGCCATCAGTGAGTTGGTGGGACTAGCGCAAGATACGCAGTATTTT. Its protein is CAISELVGLAQDTQYF. The genes are TRBV10-3 and TRBJ2-3; 10 bases line up with TRBD2. V dropped 1 base and J dropped 5; count of bases not matched to a gene: 6. This CDR3 has 16 amino acids. The V gene's germline CDR1 is ENHRY and CDR2 SYGVKD.

This clonotype was observed many times. The CDR3 DNA reads TGTGCCAGTAGTCCGACAGGGGGGAACGAGCAGTACTTC. It translates to CASSPTGGNEQYF. V and J are TRBV19 and TRBJ2-7, with 9 bases lining up with TRBD1. The V gene's germline CDR1 is LNHDA and CDR2 SQIVND (reference sequence). CDR3 length: 13 amino acids. J was trimmed by 5 bases and V by 5 bases; bases with no gene match: 4.

Many counts were recorded for this clonotype. The V call is TRBV27, the J call TRBJ1-6; unclear D gene. Per germline, CDR1 MNHEY and CDR2 SMNVEV (reference sequence). CDR3 size: 17 residues. V lost 0 bases to trimming and J lost 0 bases, with 9 bases between them. CDR3 coding DNA: TGTGCCAGCAGTTTATCCCCAGAGAGCTCCTATAATTCACCCCTCCACTTT. It specifies CASSLSPESSYNSPLHF.

This clonotype was seen repeatedly, ten times or more. The gene calls are TRBV18 and TRBJ1-1, with D uncertain. V was shortened by 6 bases and J by 0 bases, with 14 bases between the two germline ends. CDR1 and CDR2 from the germline V gene are KGHSH and LQKENI. CDR3 length: 15 amino acids. CDR3 protein: CASSPIYGMNTEAFF. The CDR3 DNA reads as TGTGCCAGCTCGCCCATTTACGGCATGAACACTGAAGCTTTCTTT.

There are many counts of this clonotype. The gene calls are TRBV5-5 and TRBJ2-7, with D perhaps matching TRBD2 (6 bases). Germline loops: CDR1 SGHKS, CDR2 YYEKEE (reference sequence). Trimming removed 4 bases at V and 6 bases at J, with 14 bases between. This CDR3 is built from 13 residues. DNA for the CDR3: TGTGCCAGCAGCCTGGAATGGGGAGGCGAGCAGTACTTC. Residues: CASSLEWGGEQYF.

The J gene is TRBJ2-1, the V gene TRBV6-5, with 11 bases fitting TRBD1. The CDR3 consists of 15 residues. Per germline, CDR1 MNHEY and CDR2 SVGAGI. After removal of 4 bases from V and 7 bases from J, the junction contained 6 bases not matched to a gene. The CDR3 here is CASSSDRGRGNEQFF. The CDR3, as DNA: TGTGCCAGCAGTTCGGACAGGGGGCGAGGAAATGAGCAGTTCTTC.

This clonotype has a count of ten or more. The rearrangement uses TRBV19 and TRBJ2-5; 8 bases agree with TRBD2. CDR1 is LNHDA, CDR2 SQIVND, per germline (reference sequence). The J segment lost 3 bases and the V segment lost 5 bases, leaving 8 bases of the junction unmatched. The CDR3 is 15 amino acids. CDR3 DNA: TGTGCCAGTAGTCCCCGAGGAGCGGGAGAAGAGACCCAGTACTTC. This sequence encodes CASSPRGAGEETQYF.

This clonotype was found many times. This chain joins TRBV7-2 and TRBJ2-5; TRBD2 matches at 7 bases. The CDR3 extends over 15 amino acids. The trim removed 3 bases at V and 2 bases at J, leaving 6 bases unmatched. Germline V lookup: CDR1 SGHTA, CDR2 FQGNSA. The CDR3 protein is CASSLNLAAQETQYF. CDR3 nucleotides: TGTGCCAGCAGCTTGAACCTAGCGGCTCAAGAGACCCAGTACTTC.

This clonotype was seen many times. The J gene is TRBJ2-2, the V gene TRBV6-2 or TRBV6-3; D is undetermined. Germline V gene data show CDR1 as MNHEY and CDR2 as SVGEGT. The CDR3 runs 15 residues. V lost 7 bases and J 6 bases, leaving 18 bases between the germline ends. CDR3 region: CASIISSGSAGELFF. The CDR3 DNA is TGTGCCAGCATTATAAGTAGTGGTTCGGCCGGGGAGCTGTTTTTT.

Ten or more counts support this clonotype. The chain links TRBV7-3 to TRBJ2-1; possible D gene TRBD2, 5 bases. This CDR3 region has 15 residues. CDR1 is SGHTA and CDR2 is FQGTGA in the germline V gene. V was pared by 5 bases and J by 7 bases, with 18 bases between. CDR3 sequence: CASSPAALRGNEQFF. DNA for the CDR3: TGTGCCAGCAGCCCAGCTGCCCTGAGAGGGAATGAGCAGTTCTTC.

This clonotype was observed at least ten times. The conserved phenylalanine or tryptophan normally closing the CDR3 is absent here, so this likely arose from a read error. The chain combines TRBV12-3 or TRBV12-4 with TRBJ1-4; D is perhaps TRBD1 (6 bases). The ends were cut back, 1 base at V and 7 bases at J, with 7 bases in the middle. The CDR3 length is 13 residues. The CDR3 is CASSLVGGEKLFL. The CDR3 DNA follows: TGTGCCAGCAGTTTAGTAGGGGGTGAAAAACTGTTTCTT.

Ten or more counts support this clonotype. The CDR3, as DNA: TGCAGTGCTAGGGGGGCCGGGACAGGGGAGGGGAGAAACACCATATATTTT. Amino acid sequence: CSARGAGTGEGRNTIYF. The rearrangement uses TRBV20-1 and TRBJ1-3, with 10 bases lining up with TRBD1. The CDR3 contains 17 residues. CDR1 is DFQATT, CDR2 SNEGSKA, per germline (reference sequence). The V gene end was trimmed by 3 bases and the J gene end by 5 bases; junction bases not matched to a gene: 13.

J is TRBJ2-2 and V is TRBV5-6; D unresolved. The V end was cut by 0 bases, the J end by 1 base, with 16 bases between. The CDR3 sequence is 18 residues long. Germline V gene sequence: CDR1 SGHDT, CDR2 YYEEEE. CDR3 nucleotides: TGTGCCAGCAGCTTGGGTCGGCAGCGTCATTTGAACACCGGGGAGCTGTTTTTT. This encodes CASSLGRQRHLNTGELFF.